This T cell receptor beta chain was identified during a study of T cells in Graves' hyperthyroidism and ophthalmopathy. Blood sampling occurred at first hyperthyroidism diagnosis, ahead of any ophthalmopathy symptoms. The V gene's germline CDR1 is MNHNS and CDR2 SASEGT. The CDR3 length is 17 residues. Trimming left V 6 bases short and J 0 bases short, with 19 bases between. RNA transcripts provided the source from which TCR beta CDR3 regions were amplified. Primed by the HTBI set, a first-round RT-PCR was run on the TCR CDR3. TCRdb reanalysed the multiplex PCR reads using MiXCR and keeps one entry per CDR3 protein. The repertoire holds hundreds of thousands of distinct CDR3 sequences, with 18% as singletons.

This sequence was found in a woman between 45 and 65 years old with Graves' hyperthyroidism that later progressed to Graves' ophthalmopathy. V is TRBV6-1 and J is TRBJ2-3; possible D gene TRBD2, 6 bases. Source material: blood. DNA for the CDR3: TGTGCCAGCAGGTCGTCCCGGGGGTCCACTAGCACAGATACGCAGTATTTT. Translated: CASRSSRGSTSTDTQYF.